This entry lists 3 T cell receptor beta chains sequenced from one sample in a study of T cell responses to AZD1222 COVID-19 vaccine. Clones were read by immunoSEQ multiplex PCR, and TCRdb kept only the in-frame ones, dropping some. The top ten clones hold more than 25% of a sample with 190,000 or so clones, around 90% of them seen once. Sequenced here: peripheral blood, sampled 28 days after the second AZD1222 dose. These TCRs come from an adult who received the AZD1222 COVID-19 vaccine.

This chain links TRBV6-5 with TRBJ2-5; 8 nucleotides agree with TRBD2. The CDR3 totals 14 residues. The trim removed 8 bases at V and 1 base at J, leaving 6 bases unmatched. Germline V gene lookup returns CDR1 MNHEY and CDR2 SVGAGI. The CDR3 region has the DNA TGTGCCAGCCAAAGGCGGGAGGCCCAAGAGACCCAGTACTTC. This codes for CASQRREAQETQYF.

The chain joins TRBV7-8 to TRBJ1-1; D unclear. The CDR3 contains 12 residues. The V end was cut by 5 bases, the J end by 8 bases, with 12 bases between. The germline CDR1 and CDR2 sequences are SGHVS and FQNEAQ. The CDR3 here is CASSPWVREAFF. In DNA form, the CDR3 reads TGTGCCAGCAGCCCTTGGGTCAGGGAAGCTTTCTTT.

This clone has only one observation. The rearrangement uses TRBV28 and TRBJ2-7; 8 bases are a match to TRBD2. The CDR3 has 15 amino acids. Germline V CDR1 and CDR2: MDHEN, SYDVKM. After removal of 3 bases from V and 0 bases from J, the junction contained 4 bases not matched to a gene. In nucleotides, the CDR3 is TGTGCCAGCAGTTTTCAACTAGCGGACTCCTACGAGCAGTACTTC. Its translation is CASSFQLADSYEQYF.